These T cell receptor beta chains were read from a single sample in a study of CD8+ T cells in alopecia areata. Profiled with immunoSEQ multiplex PCR; TCRdb holds only in-frame clones, not every one. The sample has about 2,600 clones; less than 75% are singletons. Sequencing was carried out using skin. The receptor source for this set is a human donor in good health. CDR3s include the opening cysteine and the closing phenylalanine or tryptophan. A D gene is named only where the DNA matches it firmly. A row's size may be missing; if present it is once, few, many or a size class.

size	D	length	V	J	CDR3	DNA
few	.	13	TRBV7-9	TRBJ2-3	CASSLPLLDTQYF	TGTGCCAGCAGCTTACCCCTCCTTGATACGCAGTATTTT
.	TRBD2	14	TRBV10-3	TRBJ2-2	CAIGRGGDGGELFF	TGTGCCATCGGACGGGGGGGAGACGGCGGGGAGCTGTTTTTT
.	.	18	TRBV15	TRBJ2-5	CATSRAQASGTRQETQYF	TGTGCCACCAGCAGAGCCCAAGCCTCCGGGACCCGCCAAGAGACCCAGTACTTC
.	.	12	TRBV15	TRBJ1-5	CATADSNQPQHF	TGTGCCACCGCAGATAGCAATCAGCCCCAGCATTTT
few	TRBD2	15	TRBV6-1	TRBJ2-7	CASDVTSGGVYEQYF	TGTGCCAGCGACGTGACTAGCGGGGGAGTTTACGAGCAGTACTTC
.	.	14	TRBV14	TRBJ1-1	CASSQVGGRGVTFF	TGTGCCAGCAGCCAAGTCGGGGGGCGCGGGGTAACTTTCTTT
.	TRBD2	14	TRBV7-2	TRBJ2-7	CASSLGGGPSEQYF	TGTGCCAGCAGCTTAGGCGGGGGGCCCTCCGAGCAGTACTTC
.	.	12	TRBV7-8	TRBJ2-1	CASSLDQGGQFF	TGTGCCAGCAGCTTAGATCAGGGTGGGCAGTTCTTC
.	.	18	TRBV27	TRBJ2-3	CASSLRPGHKVYTDTQYF	TGTGCCAGCAGTCTACGACCGGGACACAAGGTCTACACAGATACGCAGTATTTT
few	TRBD2	18	TRBV7-2	TRBJ2-3	CASSNPSGGVGRADTQYF	TGTGCCAGCAGCAACCCTAGCGGGGGCGTTGGTCGCGCAGATACGCAGTATTTT
.	.	16	TRBV14	TRBJ2-3	CASSQRNVGRTDTQYF	TGTGCCAGCAGCCAACGGAATGTCGGAAGGACAGATACGCAGTATTTT
.	.	13	TRBV6-1	TRBJ1-1	CASQNRARTEAFF	TGTGCCAGCCAGAACAGGGCTCGAACTGAAGCTTTCTTT
.	TRBD1	15	TRBV13	TRBJ1-6	CASSLYRGLDSPLHF	TGTGCCAGCAGCTTATACAGGGGCTTGGATTCACCCCTCCACTTT
.	.	16	TRBV23-1	TRBJ1-5	CASSQSRCPHNQPQHF	TGCGCCAGCAGTCAATCGCGGTGCCCTCACAATCAGCCCCAGCATTTT
large	.	16	TRBV23-1	TRBJ2-2	CASSPDRQGDTGELFF	TGCGCCAGCAGTCCCGATCGGCAAGGAGACACCGGGGAGCTGTTTTTT
few	.	13	TRBV6-6	TRBJ1-1	CASIPFEGTEAFF	TGTGCCAGCATCCCGTTCGAAGGCACTGAAGCTTTCTTT
.	.	15	TRBV7-2	TRBJ2-7	CASSRDYQGFYEQYF	TGTGCCAGCAGCAGAGACTACCAGGGGTTCTACGAGCAGTACTTC
.	.	14	TRBV7-2	TRBJ1-3	CASSSTGTGNTIYF	TGTGCCAGCAGCTCCACGGGGACGGGAAACACCATATATTTT
.	.	17	TRBV7-9	TRBJ1-2	CASSLWARDGSSYGYTF	TGTGCCAGCAGCTTGTGGGCACGGGACGGCAGTAGCTATGGCTACACCTTC
.	.	15	TRBV23-1	TRBJ1-1	CASSQEGWTNTEAFF	TGCGCCAGCAGTCAGGAGGGGTGGACGAACACTGAAGCTTTCTTT
.	.	14	TRBV7-8	TRBJ2-7	CASSLLDVQPTPYF	TGTGCCAGCAGCTTATTGGACGTACAACCAACCCCGTACTTC
few	TRBD1	14	TRBV7-9	TRBJ2-5	CASSRRQGPETQYF	TGTGCCAGCAGCCGACGACAGGGCCCAGAGACCCAGTACTTC
.	TRBD1	15	TRBV6-6	TRBJ1-2	CASRPGQGSNYGYTF	TGTGCCAGCAGGCCGGGACAGGGGAGTAACTATGGCTACACCTTC
.	.	14	TRBV6-1	TRBJ1-1	CASKIGTRDTEAFF	TGTGCCAGCAAGATCGGGACAAGGGACACTGAAGCTTTCTTT
.	.	17	TRBV4-3	TRBJ1-3	CASSQDRGIASGNTIYF	TGCGCCAGCAGCCAAGATCGCGGCATAGCGTCTGGAAACACCATATATTTT
.	.	12	TRBV7-2	TRBJ2-7	CASSPTGDEQYF	TGTGCCAGCAGCCCGACAGGAGACGAGCAGTACTTC
.	.	12	TRBV7-8	TRBJ1-3	CASSFFGDTIYF	TGTGCCAGCAGCTTCTTCGGGGACACCATATATTTT
.	TRBD1	16	TRBV7-2	TRBJ1-1	CASSFQGTGLGERAFF	TGTGCCAGCAGCTTTCAAGGGACAGGGTTGGGTGAAAGAGCTTTCTTT
.	TRBD1	15	TRBV19	TRBJ1-2	CASSRPTGGEYGYTF	TGTGCCAGTAGTCGGCCCACAGGGGGTGAATATGGCTACACCTTC
.	.	14	TRBV10-3	TRBJ2-3	CAISAGQHPDTQYF	TGTGCCATCAGTGCTGGACAGCACCCAGATACGCAGTATTTT
once	.	13	TRBV6-1	TRBJ1-5	CASTIWGSQPQHF	TGTGCCAGCACCATTTGGGGGAGTCAGCCCCAGCATTTT
.	.	15	TRBV11-1	TRBJ2-3	CASSFSGDRTDTQYF	TGTGCCAGCAGCTTCTCAGGGGACCGCACAGATACGCAGTATTTT
.	TRBD2	16	TRBV6-5	TRBJ2-7	CASSYSGGSGTYEQYF	TGTGCCAGCAGTTACTCGGGGGGGTCTGGGACCTACGAGCAGTACTTC
.	TRBD1	16	TRBV7-9	TRBJ2-1	CASSTTDRSSYNEQFF	TGTGCCAGCAGCACAACGGACAGGAGCTCCTACAATGAGCAGTTCTTC
few	TRBD1	18	TRBV28	TRBJ1-4	CASSSPGQGVLSAEKLFF	TGTGCCAGCAGTTCCCCGGGACAGGGGGTTCTTAGTGCTGAAAAACTGTTTTTT
few	.	15	TRBV11-2	TRBJ2-7	CASSLNRGRPYEQYF	TGTGCCAGCAGCTTAAACCGCGGCAGGCCCTACGAGCAGTACTTC
.	.	13	TRBV4-1	TRBJ2-2	CASADGNTGELFF	TGCGCCAGCGCCGACGGGAACACCGGGGAGCTGTTTTTT
few	TRBD1	14	TRBV7-2	TRBJ1-2	CASSPQQGNYGYTF	TGTGCCAGCAGCCCACAACAGGGGAACTATGGCTACACCTTC
few	.	13	TRBV10-3	TRBJ2-7	CAISESSLYEQYF	TGTGCCATCAGTGAGTCTTCTCTGTACGAGCAGTACTTC
.	.	13	TRBV2	TRBJ1-4	CASKWEFNEKLFF	TGTGCCAGCAAGTGGGAATTTAATGAAAAACTGTTTTTT
.	TRBD2	12	TRBV11-2	TRBJ2-7	CASSPTSGARYF	TGTGCCAGCAGTCCGACTAGCGGGGCCCGGTACTTC
.	TRBD2	18	TRBV7-9	TRBJ2-3	CASSQGLAGGAFTDTQYF	TGTGCCAGCAGCCAAGGACTAGCGGGGGGGGCGTTCACAGATACGCAGTATTTT
few	TRBD2	13	TRBV7-9	TRBJ2-1	CASSLREGNEQFF	TGTGCCAGCAGCTTACGGGAGGGCAATGAGCAGTTCTTC
.	TRBD2	15	TRBV7-6	TRBJ2-7	CASSGSGGAVSEQYF	TGTGCCAGCAGCGGCTCCGGGGGGGCCGTCAGCGAGCAGTACTTC
.	.	13	TRBV10-1	TRBJ1-1	CASSSRERTEAFF	TGCGCCAGCAGTTCAAGGGAGAGGACTGAAGCTTTCTTT
.	.	15	TRBV5-1	TRBJ2-3	CASSLVTLGGEAQYF	TGCGCCAGCAGCTTGGTTACTTTGGGGGGAGAGGCGCAGTATTTT
.	.	13	TRBV5-1	TRBJ1-5	CASSLFPDQPQHF	TGCGCCAGCAGCTTGTTCCCGGACCAGCCCCAGCATTTT
few	.	19	TRBV21-1	TRBJ2-1	CASSKVGCGRGKAYNEQFF	TGTGCCAGCAGCAAAGTGGGGTGTGGGAGGGGGAAGGCCTACAATGAGCAGTTCTTC
.	.	14	TRBV7-2	TRBJ2-3	CASSLQASTDTQYF	TGTGCCAGCAGCTTACAGGCTAGCACAGATACGCAGTATTTT
.	.	21	TRBV7-8	TRBJ1-6	CASSLARVLSYEEDSDSPLHF	TGTGCCAGCAGCTTAGCGCGGGTTTTATCTTATGAGGAGGACAGCGATTCACCCCTCCACTTT
.	.	14	TRBV5-4	TRBJ2-7	CASSLGAGNYEQYF	TGTGCCAGCAGCTTGGGGGCAGGGAACTACGAGCAGTACTTC
.	.	14	TRBV7-8	TRBJ1-3	CASSTDFPGNTIYF	TGTGCCAGCAGCACGGACTTCCCTGGAAACACCATATATTTT
.	.	12	TRBV28	TRBJ1-6	CASSYYNSPLHF	TGTGCCAGCAGTTATTATAATTCACCCCTCCACTTT
few	TRBD1	14	TRBV6-1	TRBJ1-5	CASSEVTGVQPQHF	TGTGCCAGCAGTGAAGTGACAGGGGTTCAGCCCCAGCATTTT
few	TRBD2	18	TRBV7-2	TRBJ2-7	CASSLVLQLAGESYEQYF	TGTGCCAGCAGCTTAGTTCTCCAACTAGCGGGGGAATCCTACGAGCAGTACTTC
.	.	17	TRBV5-6	TRBJ1-3	CASSLAGFARSGNTIYF	TGTGCCAGCAGCTTGGCAGGATTTGCTAGGTCTGGAAACACCATATATTTT
.	TRBD2	16	TRBV11-3	TRBJ2-1	CASSLGDSGGANEQFF	TGTGCCAGCAGCTTGGGCGATAGCGGGGGGGCCAATGAGCAGTTCTTC
.	TRBD2	18	TRBV4-1	TRBJ2-3	CASSTPPGLAGGLDTQYF	TGCGCCAGCAGCACTCCTCCGGGACTAGCGGGGGGGTTAGATACGCAGTATTTT
.	.	19	TRBV7-9	TRBJ2-6	CASSLKRAAIPSGANVLTF	TGTGCCAGCAGCTTAAAACGAGCAGCAATCCCCTCTGGGGCCAACGTCCTGACTTTC